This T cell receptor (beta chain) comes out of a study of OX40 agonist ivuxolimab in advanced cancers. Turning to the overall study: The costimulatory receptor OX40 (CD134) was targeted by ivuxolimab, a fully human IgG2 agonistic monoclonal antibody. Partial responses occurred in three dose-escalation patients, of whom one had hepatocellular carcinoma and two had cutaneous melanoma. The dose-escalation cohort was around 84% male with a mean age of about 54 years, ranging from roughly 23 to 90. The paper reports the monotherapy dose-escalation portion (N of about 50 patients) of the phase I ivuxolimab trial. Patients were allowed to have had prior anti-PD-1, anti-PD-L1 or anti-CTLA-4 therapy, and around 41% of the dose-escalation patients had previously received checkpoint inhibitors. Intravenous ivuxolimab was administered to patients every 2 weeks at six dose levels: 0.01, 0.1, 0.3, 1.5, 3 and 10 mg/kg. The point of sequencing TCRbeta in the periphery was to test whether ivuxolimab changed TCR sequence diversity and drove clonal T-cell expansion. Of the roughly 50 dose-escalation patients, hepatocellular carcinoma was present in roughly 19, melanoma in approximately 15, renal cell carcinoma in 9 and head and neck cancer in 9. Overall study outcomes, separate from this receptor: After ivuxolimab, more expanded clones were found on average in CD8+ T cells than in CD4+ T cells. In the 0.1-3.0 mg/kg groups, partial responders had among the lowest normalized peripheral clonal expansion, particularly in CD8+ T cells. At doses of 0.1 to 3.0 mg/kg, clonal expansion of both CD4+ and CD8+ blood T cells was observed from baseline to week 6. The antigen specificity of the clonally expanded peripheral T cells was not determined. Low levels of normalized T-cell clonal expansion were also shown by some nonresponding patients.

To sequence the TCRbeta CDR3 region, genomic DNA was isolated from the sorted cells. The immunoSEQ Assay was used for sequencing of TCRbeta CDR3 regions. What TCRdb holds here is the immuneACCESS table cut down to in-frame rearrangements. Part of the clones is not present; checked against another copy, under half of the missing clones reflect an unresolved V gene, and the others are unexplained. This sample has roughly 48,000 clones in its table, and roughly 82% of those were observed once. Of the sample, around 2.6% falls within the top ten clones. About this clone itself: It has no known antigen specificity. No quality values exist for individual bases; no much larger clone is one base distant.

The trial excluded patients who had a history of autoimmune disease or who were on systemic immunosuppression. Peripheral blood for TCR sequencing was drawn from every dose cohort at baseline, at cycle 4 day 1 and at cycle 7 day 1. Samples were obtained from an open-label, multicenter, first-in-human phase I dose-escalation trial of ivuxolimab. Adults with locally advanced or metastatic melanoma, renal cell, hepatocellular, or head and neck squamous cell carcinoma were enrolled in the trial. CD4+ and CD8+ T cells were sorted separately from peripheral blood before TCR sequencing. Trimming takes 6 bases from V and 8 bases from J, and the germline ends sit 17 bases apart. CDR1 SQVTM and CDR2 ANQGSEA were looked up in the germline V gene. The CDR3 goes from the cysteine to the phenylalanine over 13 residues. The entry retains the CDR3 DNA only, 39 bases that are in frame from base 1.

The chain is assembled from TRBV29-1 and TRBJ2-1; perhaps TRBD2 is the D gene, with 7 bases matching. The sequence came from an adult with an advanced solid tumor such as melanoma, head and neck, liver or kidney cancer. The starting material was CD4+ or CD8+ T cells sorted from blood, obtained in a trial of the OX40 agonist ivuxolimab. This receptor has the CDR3 CSVGGEGGHEQFF. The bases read TGCAGCGTCGGAGGGGAGGGGGGCCATGAGCAGTTCTTC.